This T cell receptor beta chain emerged from a study of cytomegalovirus exposure and HLA in healthy donors. Findings of the study overall: The records held CMV serostatus as the only immune exposure information.

CDR1 is SEHNR and CDR2 is FQNEAQ in the germline V gene (reference sequence). CDR3 length: 14 amino acids. Trimming shortened V by 6 bases and J by 0 bases, and 9 bases separated the two germline ends. PCR was performed using 60 Vbeta and 13 Jbeta primers. Sequencing was performed with immunoSEQ multiplex PCR; in TCRdb, only in-frame clones are kept and a portion is missing. The data show under 200,000 clones, over 75% seen once. In regard to this clone: Its antigen is not known. Other DNA sequences of this sample code for an identical CDR3.

The chain carries TRBV7-9 and TRBJ1-3; a possible D gene is TRBD1 (5 bases). What was sequenced was PBMCs. This receptor was taken from a woman aged 50 to 60 in good health and CMV-seronegative. The CDR3 protein is CASSLDSSGNTIYF. The DNA for the CDR3 is TGTGCCAGCAGTCTCGACAGCTCTGGAAACACCATATATTTT. Variable domain in full (rest from reference TRBV7-9 and TRBJ1-3): DTGVSQNPRHKITKRGQNVTFRCDPISEHNRLYWYRQTLGQGPEFLTYFQNEAQLEKSRLLSDRFSAERPKGSFSTLEIQRTEQGDSAMYLCASSLDSSGNTIYFGEGSWLTVV.